The present entry profiles one TCR beta chain with its context. The repertoire was sequenced with immunoSEQ multiplex PCR; TCRdb's copy has only in-frame clones and lacks some. The top ten hold around 6.4% of the sample, which has roughly 370,000 clones, approximately 90% seen once. The data belong to a study of control samples from healthy donors and cancer patients. CDR1 and CDR2 (germline): LNHDA, SQIVND (reference sequence). The CDR3 loop spans 16 amino acids. Trimming took off 3 bases at V and 0 bases at J, with 9 bases between the two ends. V gene TRBV19 combines with J gene TRBJ1-6; D unresolved. The sequencing input was PBMCs. The source is a middle-aged man with head and neck cancer. DNA of the CDR3: TGTGCCAGTAGTATTGCGGGAAGCTCCTATAATTCACCCCTCCACTTT. Its translation is CASSIAGSSYNSPLHF.